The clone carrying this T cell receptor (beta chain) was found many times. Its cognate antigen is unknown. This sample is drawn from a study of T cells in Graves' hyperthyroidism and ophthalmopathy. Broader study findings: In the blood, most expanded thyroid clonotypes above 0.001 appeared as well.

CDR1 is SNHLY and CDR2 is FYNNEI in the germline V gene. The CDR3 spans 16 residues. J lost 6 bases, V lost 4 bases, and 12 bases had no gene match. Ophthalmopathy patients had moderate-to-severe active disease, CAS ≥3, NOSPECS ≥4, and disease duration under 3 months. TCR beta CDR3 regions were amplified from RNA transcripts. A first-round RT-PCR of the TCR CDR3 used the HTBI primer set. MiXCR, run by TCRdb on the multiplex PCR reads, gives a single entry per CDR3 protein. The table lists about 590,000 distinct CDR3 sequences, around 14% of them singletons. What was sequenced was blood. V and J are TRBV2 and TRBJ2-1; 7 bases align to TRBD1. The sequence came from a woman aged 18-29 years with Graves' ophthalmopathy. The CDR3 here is CASSGNRQGAGNEQFF. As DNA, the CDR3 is TGTGCCAGCAGTGGCAACCGACAGGGCGCAGGCAATGAGCAGTTCTTC.